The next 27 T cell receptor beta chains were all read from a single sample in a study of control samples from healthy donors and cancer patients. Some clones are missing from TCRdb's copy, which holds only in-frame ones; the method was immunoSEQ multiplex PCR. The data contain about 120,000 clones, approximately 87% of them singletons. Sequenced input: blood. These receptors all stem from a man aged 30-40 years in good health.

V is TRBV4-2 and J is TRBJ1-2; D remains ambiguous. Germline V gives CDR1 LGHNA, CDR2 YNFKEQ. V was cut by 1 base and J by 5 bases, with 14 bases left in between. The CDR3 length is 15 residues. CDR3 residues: CASSQGETPAYGYTF. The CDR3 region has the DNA TGTGCCAGCAGCCAAGGAGAGACACCAGCATATGGCTACACCTTC.

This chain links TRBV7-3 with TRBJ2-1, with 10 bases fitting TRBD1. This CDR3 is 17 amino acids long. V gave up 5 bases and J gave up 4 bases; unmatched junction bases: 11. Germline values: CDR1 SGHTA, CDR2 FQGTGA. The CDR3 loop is CASSPYAGTGAYNEQFF. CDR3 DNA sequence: TGTGCCAGCAGCCCCTATGCAGGGACAGGGGCTTACAATGAGCAGTTCTTC.

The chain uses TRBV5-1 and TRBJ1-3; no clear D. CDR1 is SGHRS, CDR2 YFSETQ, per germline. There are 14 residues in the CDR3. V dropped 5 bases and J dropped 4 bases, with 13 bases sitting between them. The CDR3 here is CASSPQREGNTIYF. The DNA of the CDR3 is TGCGCCAGCAGTCCGCAGAGAGAAGGAAACACCATATATTTT.

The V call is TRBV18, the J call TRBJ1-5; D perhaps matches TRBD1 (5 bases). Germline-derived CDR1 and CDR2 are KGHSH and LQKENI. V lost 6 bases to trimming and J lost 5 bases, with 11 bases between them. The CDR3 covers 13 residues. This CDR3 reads CASSSGADQPQHF. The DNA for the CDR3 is TGTGCCAGCTCCTCCGGGGCTGATCAGCCCCAGCATTTT. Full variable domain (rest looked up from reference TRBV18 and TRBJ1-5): NAGVMQNPRHLVRRRGQEARLRCSPMKGHSHVYWYRQLPEEGLKFMVYLQKENIIDESGMPKERFSAEFPKEGPSILRIQQVVRGDSAAYFCASSSGADQPQHFGDGTRLSIL.

The CDR3 region is CASSLGTSGVIDTQYF. CDR3 bases: TGCGCCAGCAGCTTGGGGACTAGCGGGGTGATAGATACGCAGTATTTT. The chain has TRBV5-1 and TRBJ2-3; 12 nucleotides line up with TRBD2. This CDR3 is 16 amino acids long. V dropped 0 bases and J dropped 5; count of bases not matched to a gene: 4. CDR1 is SGHRS, CDR2 YFSETQ, per germline.

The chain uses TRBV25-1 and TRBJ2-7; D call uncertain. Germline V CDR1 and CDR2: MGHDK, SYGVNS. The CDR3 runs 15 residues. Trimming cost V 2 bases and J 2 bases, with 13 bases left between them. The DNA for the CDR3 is TGTGCCAGCAGTGAAGAAAGGAAAGCCACCTACGAGCAGTACTTC. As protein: CASSEERKATYEQYF.

CDR3 residues: CASSPGTGTNTGELFF. The DNA of the CDR3 is TGTGCCAGCAGCCCGGGGACAGGGACGAACACCGGGGAGCTGTTTTTT. The genes are TRBV3-1 (or the pseudogene TRBV3-2) and TRBJ2-2; 9 bases agree with TRBD1. Trimming took 4 bases from V and 0 from J; bases not matched to a gene: 3. Germline loops: CDR1 LGHDT, CDR2 YNNKEL (reference sequence). This CDR3 is built from 16 residues.

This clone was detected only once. Written as DNA, the CDR3 is TGCGCCAGCAGCTTGGACTGGGGCGCAGAAGGCTACACCTTC. Amino acid sequence: CASSLDWGAEGYTF. V gene TRBV5-1 combines with J gene TRBJ1-2, with D possibly being TRBD1 (5 bases). The length of the CDR3 is 14 residues. Between the trimmed V and J ends, which lost 0 bases and 8 bases, there was a span of 14 bases. Per the germline V gene, CDR1 is SGHRS and CDR2 is YFSETQ.

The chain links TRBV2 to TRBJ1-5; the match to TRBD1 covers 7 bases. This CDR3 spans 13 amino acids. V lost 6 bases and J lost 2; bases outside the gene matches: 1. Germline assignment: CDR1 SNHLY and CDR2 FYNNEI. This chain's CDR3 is CASRGTGNQPQHF. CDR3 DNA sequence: TGTGCCAGCAGGGGGACAGGCAATCAGCCCCAGCATTTT. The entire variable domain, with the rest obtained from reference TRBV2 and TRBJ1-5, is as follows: EPEVTQTPSHQVTQMGQEVILRCVPISNHLYFYWYRQILGQKVEFLVSFYNNEISEKSEIFDDQFSVERPDGSNFTLKIRSTKLEDSAMYFCASRGTGNQPQHFGDGTRLSIL.

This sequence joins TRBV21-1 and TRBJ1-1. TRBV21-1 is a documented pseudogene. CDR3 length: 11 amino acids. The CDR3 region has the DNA TGTGCCAGCAGCAAAGTGGTAGGAGCTTTCTTT. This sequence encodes CASSKVVGAFF.

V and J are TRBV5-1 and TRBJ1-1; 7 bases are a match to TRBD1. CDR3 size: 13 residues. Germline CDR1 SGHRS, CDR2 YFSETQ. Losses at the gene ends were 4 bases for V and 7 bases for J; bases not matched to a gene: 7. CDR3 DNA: TGCGCCAGCAGCGAGACAGGGTGGGGTGAAGCTTTCTTT. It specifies CASSETGWGEAFF.

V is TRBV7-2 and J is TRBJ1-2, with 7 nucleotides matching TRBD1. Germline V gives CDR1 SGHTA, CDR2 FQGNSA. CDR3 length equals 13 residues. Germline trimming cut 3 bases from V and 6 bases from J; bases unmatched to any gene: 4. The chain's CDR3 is CASSLTGNNGYTF. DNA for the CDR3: TGTGCCAGCAGCTTGACAGGGAACAATGGCTACACCTTC.

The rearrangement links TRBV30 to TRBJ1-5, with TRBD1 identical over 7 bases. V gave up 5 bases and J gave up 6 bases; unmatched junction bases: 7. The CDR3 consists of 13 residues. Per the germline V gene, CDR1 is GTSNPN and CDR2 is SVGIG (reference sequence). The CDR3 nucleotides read TGTGCCTGGCAGGGGGTTGGGGGTCAGCCCCAGCATTTT. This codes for CAWQGVGGQPQHF.

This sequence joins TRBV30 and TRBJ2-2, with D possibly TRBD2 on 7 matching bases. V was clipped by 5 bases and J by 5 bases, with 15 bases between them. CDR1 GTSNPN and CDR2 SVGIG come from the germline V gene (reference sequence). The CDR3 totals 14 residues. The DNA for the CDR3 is TGTGCCTGGGAGAACGGGGGGCCGACCGGGGAGCTGTTTTTT. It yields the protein CAWENGGPTGELFF.

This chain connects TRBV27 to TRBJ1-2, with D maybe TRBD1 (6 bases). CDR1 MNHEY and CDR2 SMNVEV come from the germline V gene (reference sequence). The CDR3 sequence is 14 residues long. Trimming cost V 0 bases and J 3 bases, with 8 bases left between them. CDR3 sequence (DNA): TGTGCCAGCAGTTTATCGGGGGCTTACTATGGCTACACCTTC. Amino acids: CASSLSGAYYGYTF.

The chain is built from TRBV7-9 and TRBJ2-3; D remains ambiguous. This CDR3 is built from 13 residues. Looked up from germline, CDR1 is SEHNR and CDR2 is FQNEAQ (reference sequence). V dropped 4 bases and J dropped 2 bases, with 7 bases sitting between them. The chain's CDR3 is CASSSLLTDTQYF. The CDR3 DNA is TGTGCCAGCAGCTCCCTCCTCACAGATACGCAGTATTTT.

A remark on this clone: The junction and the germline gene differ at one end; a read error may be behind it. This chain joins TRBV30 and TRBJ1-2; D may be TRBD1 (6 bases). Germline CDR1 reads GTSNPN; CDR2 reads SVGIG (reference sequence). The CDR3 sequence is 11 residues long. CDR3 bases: TGTGCCTGGAGTTCGGGAGGGGGGACATCCTTC. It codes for CAWSSGGGTSF. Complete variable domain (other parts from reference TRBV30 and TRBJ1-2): SQTIHQWPATLVQPVGSPLSLECTVEGTSNPNLYWYRQAAGRGLQLLFYSVGIGQISSEVPQNLSASRPQDRQFILSSKKLLLSDSGFYLCAWSSGGGTSFGSGTRLTVV.

CDR3 DNA: TGTGCCAGCAGTGAAATGCTGGTGGACACTGAAGCTTTCTTT. It specifies CASSEMLVDTEAFF. This chain joins TRBV2 and TRBJ1-1; D gene uncertain. The germline V gene encodes CDR1 SNHLY and CDR2 FYNNEI. Trimming left V 2 bases short and J 3 bases short, with 10 bases between. This CDR3 has 14 amino acids.

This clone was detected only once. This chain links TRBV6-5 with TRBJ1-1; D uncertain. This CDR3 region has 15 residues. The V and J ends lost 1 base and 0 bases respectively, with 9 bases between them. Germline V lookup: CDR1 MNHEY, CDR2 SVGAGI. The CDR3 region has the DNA TGTGCCAGCAGTTACTTTGGCCTAATGAACACTGAAGCTTTCTTT. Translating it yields CASSYFGLMNTEAFF.

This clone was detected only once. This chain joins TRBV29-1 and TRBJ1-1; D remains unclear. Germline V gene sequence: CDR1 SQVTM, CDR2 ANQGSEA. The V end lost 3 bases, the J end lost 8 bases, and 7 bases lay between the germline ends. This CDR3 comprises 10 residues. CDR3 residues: CSVDGGEAFF. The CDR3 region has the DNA TGCAGCGTTGATGGAGGGGAAGCTTTCTTT.

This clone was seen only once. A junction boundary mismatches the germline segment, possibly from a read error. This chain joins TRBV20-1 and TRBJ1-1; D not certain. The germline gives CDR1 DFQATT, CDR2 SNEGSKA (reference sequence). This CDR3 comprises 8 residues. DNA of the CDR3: TGCAGTGCTAGAGAAAGTATCTTT. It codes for CSARESIF.

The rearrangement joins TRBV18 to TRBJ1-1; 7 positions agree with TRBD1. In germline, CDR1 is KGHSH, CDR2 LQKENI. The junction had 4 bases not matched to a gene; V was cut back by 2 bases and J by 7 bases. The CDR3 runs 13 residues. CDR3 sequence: CASSPTGAFEAFF. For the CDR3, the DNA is TGTGCCAGCTCACCAACAGGGGCGTTTGAAGCTTTCTTT.

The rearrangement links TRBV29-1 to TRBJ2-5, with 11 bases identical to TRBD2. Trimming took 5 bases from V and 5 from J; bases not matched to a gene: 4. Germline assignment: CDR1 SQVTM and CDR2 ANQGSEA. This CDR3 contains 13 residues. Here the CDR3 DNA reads TGCAGCGTTTTGACTAGCGGGGCGGAGACCCAGTACTTC. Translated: CSVLTSGAETQYF.

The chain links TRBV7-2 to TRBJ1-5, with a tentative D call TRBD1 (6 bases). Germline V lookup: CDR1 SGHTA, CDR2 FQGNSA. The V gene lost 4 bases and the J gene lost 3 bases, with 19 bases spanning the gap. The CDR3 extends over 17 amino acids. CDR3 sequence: CASSSILAQGVNQPQHF. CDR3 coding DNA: TGTGCCAGCAGCTCTATCTTAGCACAGGGAGTCAATCAGCCCCAGCATTTT.

CDR3 nucleotides: TGTGCCAGCAGCTTAGGAGGTTTTGGGACTGAAGCTTTCTTT. Translated: CASSLGGFGTEAFF. The chain employs TRBV11-3 and TRBJ1-1; D gene ambiguous. Germline V CDR1 and CDR2: SGHNT, YENEEA. The CDR3 is made up of 14 amino acids. V lost 1 base and J lost 5, with 11 bases in between.

The CDR3 DNA is TGTGCCAGTAGTACCGGACAGGGGCATCAGCCCCAGCATTTT. As protein: CASSTGQGHQPQHF. The chain couples TRBV19 to TRBJ1-5; 9 bases are shared with TRBD1. V trimming: 4 bases; J trimming: 5 bases; junction bases outside the gene matches: 3. This CDR3 has 14 residues. Per the germline V gene, CDR1 is LNHDA and CDR2 is SQIVND (reference sequence).

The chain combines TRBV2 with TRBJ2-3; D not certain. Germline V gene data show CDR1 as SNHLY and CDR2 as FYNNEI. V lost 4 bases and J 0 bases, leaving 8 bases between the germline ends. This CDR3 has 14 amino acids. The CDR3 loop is CASSGHPSTDTQYF. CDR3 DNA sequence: TGTGCCAGCAGTGGACACCCTAGCACAGATACGCAGTATTTT.